This entry features one T cell receptor (beta chain) sequence. The antigen is undetermined. This sample stems from a study of CD8 T cell repertoires and HIV-1 epitope variants. Study-level information: Separate wells received one of Twenty-five Gag or Nef variant peptides. Controls included no peptide, Ebola AY9 epitope, and a CMV, EBV, flu pool. Cultures ran around ten days, with IL-2, IL-7 and IL-15 added on days 3 and 7. Study findings and constraints: Nine antigen-specific TCR beta clonotypes were found; roughly six seemed cross-reactive to variants.

Some clones are missing from TCRdb's copy, which holds only in-frame ones; the method was immunoSEQ multiplex PCR. The table records 4,500 to 5,000 clones, 60% to 70% of them present only once. The clonotype was recovered from a male donor with HIV. The sequenced sample consisted of cultured CD8+ T cells derived from PBMCs.

In nucleotides, the CDR3 is TGCGCCAGCAGCCAAGTGACGGGGTCGGAGACCCAGTACTTC. It yields the protein CASSQVTGSETQYF. This chain uses TRBV4-3 with TRBJ2-5; possibly TRBD2 for D (5 bases). Trimming shortened V by 1 base and J by 5 bases, and 11 bases separated the two germline ends. This CDR3 spans 14 amino acids. Germline-derived CDR1 and CDR2 are LGHNA and YSLEER.